This TCR beta chain was obtained from a study of PD-L1 blockade in urothelial cancer. On the study more broadly: When blood samples were assessed, the median T cell count was approximately 140,000.

The ends were cut back, 5 bases at V and 9 bases at J, with 22 bases in the middle. Germline V lookup: CDR1 LNHDA, CDR2 SQIVND (reference sequence). The CDR3 extends over 15 amino acids. Generated by immunoSEQ multiplex PCR, the TCRdb table keeps only in-frame clones and is missing some. The sample shows around 110,000 clones, 85% to 90% of them seen only once. Time point noted: peripheral blood 6 weeks after treatment start. All patients handed over anywhere from 1 to 8 samples, pretreatment and on-treatment. This receptor was obtained from a man between 60 and 70 years old with urothelial cancer. The chain uses TRBV19 and TRBJ1-1; possibly TRBD1 for D (6 bases). The sample was PBMCs, taken around atezolizumab (anti-PD-L1) treatment. The DNA of the CDR3 is TGTGCCAGTAGTCAAACCGGGACAAGAGGGGTGAAAGCTTTCTTT. As protein: CASSQTGTRGVKAFF.